This passage covers 9 T cell receptor beta chains from one sample sequenced in a study of metastatic and nonmetastatic thyroid tumors. Ahead of thyroid surgery, no patient had received treatment of any kind. TCRdb redid the clone calls on the PCR reads using MiXCR. The top ten clones hold roughly 18% of a sample with under 15,000 clones, over 20% of them seen once. Source material: tumor tissue. The receptors derive from a female donor with papillary thyroid cancer or a benign thyroid nodule (not recorded which). Some clones in this sample may be carry-over from other donors' samples.

The gene calls are TRBV4-2 and TRBJ2-2; D is possibly TRBD2 (6 bases). Germline lookup yields CDR1 LGHNA and CDR2 YNFKEQ. V gave up 0 bases and J gave up 4 bases, with 12 bases separating them. CDR3 size: 16 residues. CDR3 protein: CASSQDVDGSTGELFF. The CDR3 region has the DNA TGTGCCAGCAGCCAAGATGTAGACGGGAGCACCGGGGAGCTGTTTTTT.

The V call is TRBV6-2 or TRBV6-3, the J call TRBJ1-5, with D unresolved. Between the trimmed V and J ends, which lost 6 bases and 3 bases, there was a span of 12 bases. The CDR3 has 14 amino acids. Looked up from germline, CDR1 is MNHEY and CDR2 is SVGEGT. The CDR3 coding sequence is TGTGCCAGCAGCCGCTGGAATAACAATCAGCCCCAGCATTTT. Residues: CASSRWNNNQPQHF.

As DNA, the CDR3 is TGCAGTGCCCTCCCTCACCCTAGCGTGATATGGGGAGAGACCCAGTACTTC. This sequence encodes CSALPHPSVIWGETQYF. The chain recombines TRBV20-1 with TRBJ2-5; D perhaps matches TRBD2 (6 bases). This CDR3 is built from 17 residues. CDR1 is DFQATT, CDR2 SNEGSKA, per germline (reference sequence). V lost 6 bases, J lost 4 bases, and 27 bases lay in between.

This clone rates as large. This chain uses TRBV28 with TRBJ2-7, with TRBD1 as a possible D gene (6 bases). The germline V gene encodes CDR1 MDHEN and CDR2 SYDVKM. This CDR3 is built from 13 residues. V was clipped by 7 bases and J by 0 bases, with 10 bases between them. In DNA, the CDR3 is TGTGCCAGCACCCAGGGGTCCTCCTACGAGCAGTACTTC. Its protein product is CASTQGSSYEQYF. Full variable domain (rest looked up from reference TRBV28 and TRBJ2-7): DVKVTQSSRYLVKRTGEKVFLECVQDMDHENMFWYRQDPGLGLRLIYFSYDVKMKEKGDIPEGYSVSREKKERFSLILESASTNQTSMYLCASTQGSSYEQYFGPGTRLTVT.

This clone was seen repeatedly, ten times or more. J is TRBJ1-1 and V is TRBV5-1, with a weak D call TRBD1 (6 bases). CDR1 SGHRS and CDR2 YFSETQ come from the germline V gene. The V and J ends lost 4 bases and 3 bases respectively, with 10 bases between them. CDR3 length: 13 residues. The CDR3 region is CASSPGQYTEAFF. Here the CDR3 DNA reads TGCGCCAGCAGCCCCGGACAGTACACTGAAGCTTTCTTT.

This clone is medium-sized within its sample. The chain couples TRBV10-3 to TRBJ2-7, with 11 bases aligning to TRBD1. The junction had 2 bases not matched to a gene; V was cut back by 7 bases and J by 0 bases. Per germline, CDR1 ENHRY and CDR2 SYGVKD. The CDR3 contains 14 residues. CDR3 amino acids: CAIKGQGDSYEQYF. CDR3 nucleotide sequence: TGTGCCATCAAGGGACAGGGGGACTCCTACGAGCAGTACTTC.

This clone has ten or more counts. The chain links TRBV20-1 to TRBJ2-7; D perhaps matches TRBD2 (6 bases). The CDR3 has 14 amino acids. The germline V gene encodes CDR1 DFQATT and CDR2 SNEGSKA (reference sequence). V gave up 6 bases and J gave up 2 bases, with 17 bases separating them. The CDR3 sequence: CSAVGTLLTYEQYF. CDR3 in DNA: TGCAGTGCCGTTGGGACTTTACTAACCTACGAGCAGTACTTC.

The chain is built from TRBV2 and TRBJ2-1; D is perhaps TRBD2 (5 bases). CDR1 SNHLY and CDR2 FYNNEI come from the germline V gene. V shed 11 bases and J shed 2 bases, with 16 bases lying between them. The length of the CDR3 is 14 residues. The CDR3 loop reads CAGDEKEAYNEQFF. Written as DNA, the CDR3 is TGTGCCGGAGACGAGAAGGAGGCCTACAATGAGCAGTTCTTC.

The chain is built from TRBV11-1 and TRBJ1-2; D is possibly TRBD1 (5 bases). CDR3 length: 16 residues. The V end lost 2 bases, the J end lost 4 bases, and 17 bases lay between the germline ends. Germline CDR1 reads SGHAT; CDR2 reads FQDESV (reference sequence). The CDR3 region is CASSLNPSQGGYGYTF. The CDR3 DNA reads as TGTGCCAGCAGCTTAAATCCTTCCCAGGGAGGCTATGGCTACACCTTC. Using reference TRBV11-1 and TRBJ1-2 for the parts outside the CDR3, the full variable domain is EAEVAQSPRYKITEKSQAVAFWCDPISGHATLYWYRQILGQGPELLVQFQDESVVDDSQLPKDRFSAERLKGVDSTLKIQPAELGDSAMYLCASSLNPSQGGYGYTFGSGTRLTVV.